Listed below are T cell receptor beta chains from one sample, sequenced in a study of blood T cell repertoires in COVID-19. The data were produced by immunoSEQ multiplex PCR, yet TCRdb's version contains in-frame clones alone and is incomplete. The sample records approximately 670,000 clones, around 89% being singletons. The sample comprised peripheral blood. All receptors come from a woman aged 18-29 years with acute or convalescent COVID-19. Both conserved end residues are part of each CDR3. Fields, in order: CDR3 DNA, CDR3 protein, D gene, clone size, J gene, V gene. A D gene is named only where the DNA matches it firmly. A clone size is listed for some rows: how often the clone was seen (once, few, many), or a class if it is expanded.

cdr3_nt: TGTGCCAGCAGTTTAGGGCGGGCCGCTGGCTACACCTTC; cdr3_aa: CASSLGRAAGYTF; d_call: -; clone_size: once; j_call: TRBJ1-2; v_call: TRBV12-3/TRBV12-4
cdr3_nt: TGTGCCAGCAGTTTAGCGGGGGGGAGTAGCACAGATACGCAGTATTTT; cdr3_aa: CASSLAGGSSTDTQYF; d_call: TRBD2; clone_size: once; j_call: TRBJ2-3; v_call: TRBV2
cdr3_nt: TGTGCCAGCAGCCAGGGACAGCCCTACGAGCAGTACTTC; cdr3_aa: CASSQGQPYEQYF; d_call: TRBD1; clone_size: -; j_call: TRBJ2-7; v_call: TRBV7-9
cdr3_nt: TGTGCCAGTCTGACTAGCGGACGTTGGGATACGCAGTATTTT; cdr3_aa: CASLTSGRWDTQYF; d_call: TRBD2; clone_size: -; j_call: TRBJ2-3; v_call: TRBV2
cdr3_nt: TGCGCCGCGGGGGGTCCCCCTACCTACGAGCAGTACTTC; cdr3_aa: CAAGGPPTYEQYF; d_call: TRBD2; clone_size: -; j_call: TRBJ2-7; v_call: TRBV4-3
cdr3_nt: TGTGCCAGCAGCCCTACCCGGACAGGGGAAAGGGGACTGTTTTTT; cdr3_aa: CASSPTRTGERGLFF; d_call: TRBD1; clone_size: -; j_call: TRBJ1-4; v_call: TRBV3-1/TRBV3-2
cdr3_nt: TGTGCCAGCAACCCAGGACCGGGACAGGGGAGGTACGAGCAGTACTTC; cdr3_aa: CASNPGPGQGRYEQYF; d_call: TRBD1; clone_size: -; j_call: TRBJ2-7; v_call: TRBV11-2
cdr3_nt: TGCGCCAGCAGCCCCAGTCCCGGGACAGGGATCGGTGGCTACACCTTC; cdr3_aa: CASSPSPGTGIGGYTF; d_call: TRBD1; clone_size: -; j_call: TRBJ1-2; v_call: TRBV5-1
cdr3_nt: TGTGCCACCGGACTAGCGGGGGACACAGATACGCAGTATTTT; cdr3_aa: CATGLAGDTDTQYF; d_call: TRBD2; clone_size: -; j_call: TRBJ2-3; v_call: TRBV24-1
cdr3_nt: TGTGCCAGCAGCTACACACAGGCTCCCTACGAGCAGTACTTC; cdr3_aa: CASSYTQAPYEQYF; d_call: -; clone_size: -; j_call: TRBJ2-7; v_call: TRBV9
cdr3_nt: TGTGCCAGCTCACCGCCCATTGGGCTGAACACCGGGGAGCTGTTTTTT; cdr3_aa: CASSPPIGLNTGELFF; d_call: -; clone_size: -; j_call: TRBJ2-2; v_call: TRBV18
cdr3_nt: TGTGCCAGCAGACCTGGACAGGGGAACTACAATGAGCAGTTCTTC; cdr3_aa: CASRPGQGNYNEQFF; d_call: TRBD1; clone_size: -; j_call: TRBJ2-1; v_call: TRBV27
cdr3_nt: TGTGCCAGCTCGCAAGACAGGGGTGGCACTGAAGCTTTCTTT; cdr3_aa: CASSQDRGGTEAFF; d_call: TRBD1; clone_size: -; j_call: TRBJ1-1; v_call: TRBV18